The 27 T cell receptor beta chains below come from one sample, sequenced in a study of blood T cell repertoires in COVID-19. Sequencing was performed with immunoSEQ multiplex PCR; in TCRdb, only in-frame clones are kept and a portion is missing. The repertoire includes fewer than 25,000 clones, 70% to 90% of them detected once, and roughly a tenth sits in the top ten. Sequenced sample: peripheral blood. These receptors originate from a human donor in a cohort sampled during active COVID-19. The donor label of this sample is uncertain.

As DNA, the CDR3 is TGCAGCGCCCCGTCAGGGGGAGTCTCGAACAATGAGCAGTTCTTC. Its translation: CSAPSGGVSNNEQFF. This chain connects TRBV29-1 to TRBJ2-1, with 7 bases lining up with TRBD1. In germline, CDR1 is SQVTM, CDR2 ANQGSEA. This CDR3 region has 15 residues. The trim removed 7 bases at V and 5 bases at J, leaving 14 bases unmatched.

The chain carries TRBV18 and TRBJ2-7, with 7 bases identical to TRBD2. CDR1 is KGHSH, CDR2 LQKENI, per germline. The V and J ends lost 0 bases and 2 bases, in that order; junction bases with no gene match: 7. CDR3 length equals 16 residues. CDR3 region: CASSPPGSGRTYEQYF. CDR3 DNA sequence: TGTGCCAGCTCACCACCGGGTAGCGGGCGAACCTACGAGCAGTACTTC.

The chain combines TRBV28 with TRBJ2-2; D gene uncertain. The CDR3 is 15 residues long. Trimming pared 3 bases from V and 0 bases from J, leaving 8 bases between. Germline lookup yields CDR1 MDHEN and CDR2 SYDVKM. In DNA form, the CDR3 reads TGTGCCAGCAGTTTTTTACTATCGAACACCGGGGAGCTGTTTTTT. This gives the protein CASSFLLSNTGELFF.

This clone was seen only a few times. The V call is TRBV27, the J call TRBJ2-7; the match to TRBD1 covers 10 bases. Germline V CDR1 and CDR2: MNHEY, SMNVEV (reference sequence). The CDR3 covers 15 residues. Losses at the gene ends were 6 bases for V and 4 bases for J; bases not matched to a gene: 9. CDR3 coding DNA: TGTGCCAGCAGGCTATGGGGACAGGGGATTTACGAGCAGTACTTC. Amino acid sequence: CASRLWGQGIYEQYF.

The chain joins TRBV3-1 (or the pseudogene TRBV3-2) to TRBJ2-5; D uncertain. Germline assignment: CDR1 LGHDT and CDR2 YNNKEL (reference sequence). CDR3 length equals 15 residues. V lost 4 bases, J lost 5 bases, and 17 bases lay in between. The CDR3 region is CASSPNSGGGETQYF. The DNA for the CDR3 is TGTGCCAGCAGCCCAAATTCAGGTGGTGGGGAGACCCAGTACTTC.

The J gene is TRBJ2-1, the V gene TRBV7-9; TRBD2 agrees at 7 bases. The CDR3 is made up of 15 amino acids. Per the germline V gene, CDR1 is SEHNR and CDR2 is FQNEAQ (reference sequence). The junction had 8 bases not matched to a gene; V was cut back by 2 bases and J by 7 bases. CDR3 protein: CASSLTVGAGNEQFF. The CDR3 DNA reads as TGTGCCAGCAGCTTAACAGTGGGAGCGGGGAATGAGCAGTTCTTC.

This clone was counted a single time. V and J are TRBV10-3 and TRBJ2-2; 8 bases fit TRBD1. CDR1 is ENHRY, CDR2 SYGVKD, per germline. Trimming took 6 bases from V and 7 from J; bases not matched to a gene: 7. CDR3 length: 14 residues. The CDR3: CAIRPTGDGGELFF. The CDR3 DNA follows: TGTGCCATCAGACCGACAGGGGATGGCGGGGAGCTGTTTTTT.

This chain links TRBV5-1 with TRBJ2-5; perhaps TRBD1 as D (5 bases). V lost 2 bases to trimming and J lost 5 bases, with 10 bases between them. Germline CDR1 is SGHRS and CDR2 is YFSETQ. CDR3 length equals 13 residues. This CDR3 reads CASSLDSIETQYF. The CDR3 bases are TGCGCCAGCAGCTTAGACAGCATTGAGACCCAGTACTTC.

The CDR3 sequence: CASSFIRAGGEQFF. CDR3 DNA: TGTGCCAGCAGCTTCATCCGGGCGGGAGGTGAGCAGTTCTTC. The chain uses TRBV11-2 and TRBJ2-1; 8 nucleotides match TRBD2. Germline loops: CDR1 SGHAT, CDR2 FQNNGV. With 3 bases clipped from V and 9 bases from J, the junction kept 7 bases outside the gene matches. CDR3 length: 14 residues. The variable domain in full, with the rest retrieved from reference TRBV11-2 and TRBJ2-1, is EAGVAQSPRYKIIEKRQSVAFWCNPISGHATLYWYQQILGQGPKLLIQFQNNGVVDDSQLPKDRFSAERLKGVDSTLKIQPAKLEDSAVYLCASSFIRAGGEQFFGPGTRLTVL.

The chain links TRBV10-2 to TRBJ2-3; 9 positions agree with TRBD2. CDR1 is WSHSY, CDR2 SAAADI, per germline. The CDR3 runs 15 residues. Unmatched junction bases numbered 5, after V lost 4 bases and J lost 3 bases. The CDR3 reads CASSGERGDTDTQYF. CDR3 sequence (DNA): TGCGCCAGCAGTGGGGAGCGGGGGGATACAGATACGCAGTATTTT.

J is TRBJ2-7 and V is TRBV19, with D possibly being TRBD2 (7 bases). In germline, CDR1 is LNHDA, CDR2 SQIVND (reference sequence). Trimming shortened V by 6 bases and J by 4 bases, and 13 bases separated the two germline ends. This CDR3 spans 13 amino acids. CDR3 loop: CASSPRGAYEQYF. CDR3 coding DNA: TGTGCCAGTAGCCCCCGGGGGGCTTACGAGCAGTACTTC.

CDR3 sequence: CASSQRSWDRAEQYF. The CDR3 nucleotides read TGCGCCAGCAGCCAAAGGTCTTGGGACAGGGCCGAGCAGTACTTC. This chain uses TRBV4-1 with TRBJ2-7, with 9 bases identical to TRBD1. CDR3 length: 15 amino acids. J gave up 6 bases and V 2 bases, and 8 bases lay outside the gene matches. Germline V lookup: CDR1 MGHRA, CDR2 YSYEKL.

This clone has only a few counts. V usage is TRBV13 and J usage is TRBJ2-3; 11 bases are a match to TRBD2. CDR3 size: 16 residues. With 6 bases clipped from V and 5 bases from J, the junction kept 10 bases outside the gene matches. The germline gives CDR1 PRHDT, CDR2 FYEKMQ (reference sequence). The CDR3 reads CASSPRTSGFGDTQYF. The DNA for the CDR3 is TGTGCCAGCAGTCCCAGGACTAGCGGGTTCGGAGATACGCAGTATTTT.

This clone is classed as large. This chain connects TRBV27 to TRBJ2-3; D is unclear. Germline V CDR1 and CDR2: MNHEY, SMNVEV (reference sequence). This CDR3 region has 13 residues. V lost 2 bases and J 0 bases, leaving 3 bases between the germline ends. CDR3 sequence: CASSLLSTDTQYF. CDR3 coding DNA: TGTGCCAGCAGTTTACTTAGCACAGATACGCAGTATTTT.

This clone was picked up a small number of times. This sequence joins TRBV28 and TRBJ2-7, with 14 nucleotides matching TRBD2. Germline V gene data show CDR1 as MDHEN and CDR2 as SYDVKM. The CDR3 totals 14 residues. The V gene end was trimmed by 5 bases and the J gene end by 7 bases; junction bases not matched to a gene: 4. CDR3 in DNA: TGTGCCAGCAGTCCGGGACTAGCGGGAGCTGAGCAGTACTTC. The encoded protein is CASSPGLAGAEQYF.

V usage is TRBV11-3 and J usage is TRBJ2-1; 13 bases align to TRBD2. V was pared by 3 bases and J by 12 bases, with 5 bases of the junction left unmatched. There are 14 residues in the CDR3. The germline V gene has CDR1 SGHNT and CDR2 YENEEA. In nucleotides, the CDR3 is TGTGCCAGCAGCTTCGCGGGACTAGCGGGATTGCAGTTCTTC. Its translation is CASSFAGLAGLQFF.

The chain carries TRBV7-2 and TRBJ2-7; TRBD2 matches at 12 bases. Losses at the gene ends were 5 bases for V and 3 bases for J; bases not matched to a gene: 5. Germline V CDR1 and CDR2: SGHTA, FQGNSA. The CDR3 runs to 15 residues. This CDR3 reads CASSPGLAGIYEQYF. CDR3 nucleotides: TGTGCCAGCAGCCCAGGACTAGCGGGGATCTACGAGCAGTACTTC.

The chain combines TRBV2 with TRBJ1-2, with TRBD1 matching over 7 bases. Germline assignment: CDR1 SNHLY and CDR2 FYNNEI. The CDR3 runs to 12 residues. V lost 4 bases to trimming and J lost 8 bases; unmatched junction nucleotides: 4. CDR3 nucleotide sequence: TGTGCCAGCAGTGCACAGGGGCGAGGCTACACCTTC. Translation gives CASSAQGRGYTF. Combining the CDR3 with reference TRBV2 and TRBJ1-2 gives the whole variable domain EPEVTQTPSHQVTQMGQEVILRCVPISNHLYFYWYRQILGQKVEFLVSFYNNEISEKSEIFDDQFSVERPDGSNFTLKIRSTKLEDSAMYFCASSAQGRGYTFGSGTRLTVV.

The count of this clone is one. V and J are TRBV6-1 and TRBJ1-5, with D possibly TRBD1 on 5 matching bases. The germline V gene encodes CDR1 MNHNS and CDR2 SASEGT. The ends were cut back, 3 bases at V and 6 bases at J, with 9 bases in the middle. The CDR3 contains 13 residues. The CDR3 sequence: CASSEGRGQPQHF. The CDR3 DNA is TGTGCCAGCAGTGAGGGGCGCGGTCAGCCCCAGCATTTT.

Here the CDR3 reads CASSVLSGGGTDTQYF. The CDR3 DNA reads as TGTGCCAGCAGTGTCTTAAGCGGGGGGGGCACAGATACGCAGTATTTT. This chain connects TRBV6-1 to TRBJ2-3; 10 nucleotides match TRBD2. Germline V gene data show CDR1 as MNHNS and CDR2 as SASEGT. The V segment lost 4 bases and the J segment 1 base; nucleotides outside the gene matches: 5. The CDR3 has 16 residues.

The V and J genes are TRBV5-1 and TRBJ1-1; D is perhaps TRBD1 (6 bases). Germline V gives CDR1 SGHRS, CDR2 YFSETQ. Trimming cost V 3 bases and J 8 bases, with 17 bases left between them. The CDR3 runs 14 residues. This CDR3 is CASSSLSGQSEAFF. Written as DNA, the CDR3 is TGCGCCAGCAGCTCTTTATCCGGACAGTCAGAAGCTTTCTTT.

The chain joins TRBV7-2 to TRBJ1-1; a possible D gene is TRBD1 (6 bases). CDR1 SGHTA and CDR2 FQGNSA come from the germline V gene. CDR3 length: 17 amino acids. V gave up 1 base and J gave up 7 bases, with 22 bases separating them. CDR3: CASSLVRGTGLAVEAFF. In nucleotides, the CDR3 is TGTGCCAGCAGCTTAGTGAGGGGGACGGGCCTTGCAGTTGAAGCTTTCTTT. Complete variable domain (other parts from reference TRBV7-2 and TRBJ1-1): GAGVSQSPSNKVTEKGKDVELRCDPISGHTALYWYRQSLGQGLEFLIYFQGNSAPDKSGLPSDRFSAERTGGSVSTLTIQRTQQEDSAVYLCASSLVRGTGLAVEAFFGQGTRLTVV.

In DNA, the CDR3 is TGTGCCAGCAGCCAAGGGGAGGGGGGTACTGAAGCTTTCTTT. Its translation is CASSQGEGGTEAFF. This chain connects TRBV3-1 (or the pseudogene TRBV3-2) to TRBJ1-1; TRBD1 is a possible D gene (6 bases). The germline V and J ends were trimmed by 1 base and 5 bases, with 11 bases remaining between them. From germline, CDR1 is LGHDT and CDR2 YNNKEL (reference sequence). The CDR3 length is 14 residues.

This clone was seen just once. The rearrangement uses TRBV2 and TRBJ1-1; tentative D call: TRBD1 (5 bases). Germline V gene lookup returns CDR1 SNHLY and CDR2 FYNNEI. The CDR3 covers 13 residues. The V and J ends lost 1 base and 5 bases respectively, with 8 bases between them. The CDR3 nucleotides are TGTGCCAGCAGTGAAGAGGAGGGGACTGAAGCTTTCTTT. Its protein is CASSEEEGTEAFF.

The chain employs TRBV18 and TRBJ1-1; TRBD1 might be the D (5 bases). With 3 bases removed from V and 7 bases from J, the gap between germline ends came to 18 bases. The germline V gene encodes CDR1 KGHSH and CDR2 LQKENI. The CDR3 sequence is 15 residues long. The CDR3, as DNA: TGTGCCAGCTCACCCGAGCGACAGCGACAAAGTGAAGCTTTCTTT. Amino acids: CASSPERQRQSEAFF. The full variable domain, completed using reference TRBV18 and TRBJ1-1, is NAGVMQNPRHLVRRRGQEARLRCSPMKGHSHVYWYRQLPEEGLKFMVYLQKENIIDESGMPKERFSAEFPKEGPSILRIQQVVRGDSAAYFCASSPERQRQSEAFFGQGTRLTVV.

The rearrangement links TRBV5-1 to TRBJ2-5, with TRBD2 identical over 10 bases. The CDR3 is 15 residues long. The V and J ends lost 4 bases and 1 base, in that order; junction bases with no gene match: 4. Per germline, CDR1 SGHRS and CDR2 YFSETQ. For the CDR3, the DNA is TGCGCCAGCAGCCGCGGACTAGCGGTCCAAGAGACCCAGTACTTC. It translates to CASSRGLAVQETQYF.

V usage is TRBV18 and J usage is TRBJ2-1; 7 bases fit TRBD2. This CDR3 has 15 amino acids. The V gene's germline CDR1 is KGHSH and CDR2 LQKENI. V dropped 2 bases and J dropped 5; count of bases not matched to a gene: 6. CDR3 in amino acids: CASSPGLAANNEQFF. CDR3 sequence (DNA): TGTGCCAGCTCACCAGGGCTAGCGGCGAACAATGAGCAGTTCTTC.